This is a list of T cell receptor beta chains from one sample in a study of blood T cell repertoires in COVID-19. TCRdb's copy holds only in-frame clones and misses some; the assay was immunoSEQ multiplex PCR. This table holds 95,000 to 150,000 clones, around 80% found once. Sequenced sample: peripheral blood. Source of these receptors: a man in his 60s with active or convalescent COVID-19. CDR3s include the opening cysteine and the closing phenylalanine or tryptophan. D genes are given only for firm matches. Clone size is stated in some rows and not others, as once, few, many or a class when expanded.

size: .; D: .; V: TRBV11-2; J: TRBJ2-1; CDR3: CASSLDAVNEQFF; DNA: TGTGCCAGCAGCTTAGATGCAGTTAATGAGCAGTTCTTC
size: .; D: .; V: TRBV6-5; J: TRBJ2-7; CDR3: CASSYPGQIYEQYF; DNA: TGTGCCAGCAGTTACCCCGGACAGATCTACGAGCAGTACTTC
size: .; D: TRBD1; V: TRBV18; J: TRBJ2-5; CDR3: CASSRQGGQETQYF; DNA: TGTGCCAGCTCACGACAGGGGGGGCAAGAGACCCAGTACTTC
size: .; D: TRBD1; V: TRBV19; J: TRBJ1-5; CDR3: CASRTGTHRSNQPQHF; DNA: TGTGCCAGTAGGACAGGGACGCACCGGAGCAATCAGCCCCAGCATTTT
size: once; D: TRBD2; V: TRBV3-1/TRBV3-2; J: TRBJ2-1; CDR3: CASSPYGGTYNEQFF; DNA: TGTGCCAGCAGCCCTTACGGGGGGACCTACAATGAGCAGTTCTTC
size: .; D: .; V: TRBV10-1; J: TRBJ2-7; CDR3: CASNPPDSFRDEQYF; DNA: TGCGCCAGCAATCCCCCGGACTCTTTCAGAGATGAGCAGTACTTC
size: .; D: .; V: TRBV5-4; J: TRBJ2-5; CDR3: CASSPRTRGETQYF; DNA: TGTGCCAGCAGCCCCCGGACTAGGGGGGAGACCCAGTACTTC
size: .; D: TRBD1; V: TRBV18; J: TRBJ1-1; CDR3: CASSPVGQGAEAFF; DNA: TGTGCCAGCTCACCAGTGGGACAGGGCGCTGAAGCTTTCTTT
size: .; D: .; V: TRBV2; J: TRBJ2-7; CDR3: CASSEGSVRTYEQYF; DNA: TGTGCCAGCAGTGAAGGATCAGTACGTACCTACGAGCAGTACTTC
size: once; D: TRBD2; V: TRBV29-1; J: TRBJ2-7; CDR3: CSVALADYEQYF; DNA: TGCAGCGTTGCACTAGCGGACTACGAGCAGTACTTC
size: .; D: .; V: TRBV3-1/TRBV3-2; J: TRBJ2-2; CDR3: CASSQGQGTGELFF; DNA: TGTGCCAGCAGCCAAGGTCAGGGGACGGGGGAGCTGTTTTTT
size: .; D: .; V: TRBV7-3; J: TRBJ2-2; CDR3: CASSQTLGGELFF; DNA: TGTGCCAGCAGCCAAACACTCGGGGGGGAGCTGTTTTTT
size: .; D: .; V: TRBV25-1; J: TRBJ2-7; CDR3: CASSDEFRSDEQYF; DNA: TGTGCCAGCAGTGATGAGTTTAGATCCGACGAGCAGTACTTC
size: .; D: TRBD2; V: TRBV19; J: TRBJ2-1; CDR3: CASSMGLAGYNEQFF; DNA: TGTGCCAGTAGTATGGGACTAGCGGGATACAATGAGCAGTTCTTC
size: .; D: .; V: TRBV19; J: TRBJ2-2; CDR3: CASSPRTDPTGELFF; DNA: TGTGCCAGTAGTCCGCGGACAGACCCGACCGGGGAGCTGTTTTTT
size: .; D: .; V: TRBV2; J: TRBJ2-5; CDR3: CASSVTRSGETQYF; DNA: TGTGCCAGCAGTGTGACAAGATCTGGAGAGACCCAGTACTTC
size: .; D: .; V: TRBV9; J: TRBJ2-5; CDR3: CASSVVPGAKTQYF; DNA: TGTGCCAGCAGCGTAGTTCCGGGTGCGAAGACCCAGTACTTC
size: .; D: .; V: TRBV5-1; J: TRBJ2-3; CDR3: CASSAIRSDTQYF; DNA: TGCGCCAGCAGCGCCATTCGGTCAGATACGCAGTATTTT
size: .; D: TRBD2; V: TRBV6-5; J: TRBJ2-2; CDR3: CASSSWGGTGELFF; DNA: TGTGCCAGCAGTTCCTGGGGGGGAACCGGGGAGCTGTTTTTT
size: .; D: TRBD2; V: TRBV4-1; J: TRBJ2-3; CDR3: CASSQVAASGISTDTQYF; DNA: TGCGCCAGCAGCCAAGTCGCGGCTAGCGGAATTAGCACAGATACGCAGTATTTT
size: .; D: TRBD2; V: TRBV11-2; J: TRBJ2-1; CDR3: CASSLAAGASYNEQFF; DNA: TGTGCCAGCAGCTTAGCTGCGGGAGCTTCCTACAATGAGCAGTTCTTC
size: .; D: .; V: TRBV6-2/TRBV6-3; J: TRBJ2-2; CDR3: CASSPLRPGNQNTGELFF; DNA: TGTGCCAGCAGCCCACTAAGACCGGGAAACCAAAACACCGGGGAGCTGTTTTTT
size: .; D: .; V: TRBV4-1; J: TRBJ2-3; CDR3: CASSQRLTGRGSTDTQYF; DNA: TGCGCCAGCAGCCAGAGGCTAACGGGGAGAGGTAGCACAGATACGCAGTATTTT
size: .; D: .; V: TRBV28; J: TRBJ1-5; CDR3: CAPPFRGGQRGQPQHF; DNA: TGTGCCCCCCCCTTCCGGGGGGGGCAAAGGGGTCAGCCCCAGCATTTT
size: .; D: TRBD1; V: TRBV4-3; J: TRBJ1-2; CDR3: CASSQFSGGDYGYTF; DNA: TGCGCCAGCAGCCAATTTTCAGGGGGAGACTATGGCTACACCTTC
size: .; D: .; V: TRBV21-1; J: TRBJ1-1; CDR3: CASSRRRGQGFGTEAFF; DNA: TGTGCCAGCAGCCGGAGGAGGGGCCAGGGTTTTGGCACTGAAGCTTTCTTT
size: .; D: TRBD1; V: TRBV18; J: TRBJ2-7; CDR3: CASSPRTPGTGGYEQYF; DNA: TGTGCCAGCTCACCCAGAACCCCCGGGACAGGAGGCTACGAGCAGTACTTC
size: .; D: TRBD2; V: TRBV7-2; J: TRBJ2-7; CDR3: CASSRGISGLYEQYF; DNA: TGTGCCAGCAGCCGTGGGATTAGCGGGCTCTACGAGCAGTACTTC
size: few; D: TRBD1; V: TRBV27; J: TRBJ1-6; CDR3: CASSLSFGTGGLSSPLHF; DNA: TGTGCCAGCAGTTTAAGCTTTGGGACAGGGGGCCTAAGTTCACCCCTCCACTTT
size: .; D: .; V: TRBV3-1/TRBV3-2; J: TRBJ2-1; CDR3: CASSRSESYNEQFF; DNA: TGTGCCAGCAGCCGGTCGGAGTCCTACAATGAGCAGTTCTTC
size: .; D: TRBD1; V: TRBV28; J: TRBJ1-5; CDR3: CASRTGGGVQPQHF; DNA: TGTGCCAGCAGAACAGGGGGAGGCGTTCAGCCCCAGCATTTT
size: few; D: .; V: TRBV3-1/TRBV3-2; J: TRBJ2-7; CDR3: CASSPTGPYEQYF; DNA: TGTGCCAGCAGCCCTACAGGGCCCTACGAGCAGTACTTC
size: .; D: TRBD2; V: TRBV28; J: TRBJ2-5; CDR3: CASSLFGPSGPQETQYF; DNA: TGTGCCAGCAGTTTATTTGGGCCTAGCGGGCCCCAAGAGACCCAGTACTTC
size: .; D: TRBD2; V: TRBV18; J: TRBJ2-5; CDR3: CASSPGRVEETQYF; DNA: TGTGCCAGCTCCCCAGGGAGGGTTGAGGAGACCCAGTACTTC
size: .; D: TRBD1; V: TRBV5-1; J: TRBJ1-1; CDR3: CASSSRTGAGIRNTEAFF; DNA: TGCGCCAGCAGCTCCCGGACAGGGGCTGGAATTCGGAATACTGAAGCTTTCTTT
size: medium-sized; D: .; V: TRBV4-3; J: TRBJ1-2; CDR3: CASRPSHSGTFYGYTF; DNA: TGCGCCAGCAGACCCTCCCACTCTGGGACATTCTATGGCTACACCTTC
size: .; D: TRBD2; V: TRBV5-1; J: TRBJ2-7; CDR3: CASSLEGGSISYEQYF; DNA: TGCGCCAGCAGCTTGGAGGGCGGGAGTATCTCCTACGAGCAGTACTTC
size: .; D: .; V: TRBV3-1/TRBV3-2; J: TRBJ2-7; CDR3: CASSPRDNSYEQYF; DNA: TGTGCCAGCAGCCCCCGGGACAACTCCTACGAGCAGTACTTC
size: few; D: .; V: TRBV19; J: TRBJ2-1; CDR3: CASSIREAEQFF; DNA: TGTGCCAGTAGTATACGGGAAGCGGAGCAGTTCTTC
size: .; D: TRBD2; V: TRBV29-1; J: TRBJ2-1; CDR3: CSVTIREGGYNEQFF; DNA: TGCAGCGTTACGATCCGGGAGGGCGGCTACAATGAGCAGTTCTTC
size: .; D: TRBD1; V: TRBV4-3; J: TRBJ2-2; CDR3: CASSRTGVSTGELFF; DNA: TGCGCCAGCAGCCGAACAGGGGTCAGCACCGGGGAGCTGTTTTTT
size: .; D: TRBD1; V: TRBV5-4; J: TRBJ2-7; CDR3: CASSGAATGDYEQYF; DNA: TGTGCCAGCAGCGGGGCCGCGACAGGGGATTACGAGCAGTACTTC
size: few; D: .; V: TRBV5-4; J: TRBJ1-1; CDR3: CASNPGGPVNTEAFF; DNA: TGTGCCAGCAACCCGGGGGGGCCAGTGAACACTGAAGCTTTCTTT